The following is a T cell receptor beta chain sequence with its context. Its specificity is unknown. The data derive from a study of post-analysis software for immune sequencing data. The CDR3 has 17 amino acids. V shed 2 bases, J shed 4 bases, and the junction held 9 bases outside the gene matches. The germline V gene encodes CDR1 SGHRS and CDR2 YFSETQ. Unique molecular identifiers were present in the TCR beta cDNA libraries. Each CDR3 protein gets one entry after TCRdb re-called the PCR reads with MiXCR. The repertoire holds 450,000 to 650,000 distinct CDR3 sequences, with around 44% as singletons. Study outcomes and limitations: Comparison of patients with controls showed 4 to 6 TRBV segments more frequent in patients, TRBV5-6, TRBV5-1 and TRBV20-1 among them. Significantly decreased normalized Chao1 diversity was recorded for multiple sclerosis patients relative to controls. Samples sharing a preparation batch grouped tightly together when assessed by F measure.

The receptor was isolated from a girl between 10 and 17 years old with multiple sclerosis. The specimen sequenced was blood. This rearrangement joins TRBV5-1 to TRBJ1-4; 9 nucleotides line up with TRBD1. CDR3 nucleotide sequence: TGCGCCAGCAGCTTAACAGGGGGCGCTTGGGTTAATGAAAAACTGTTTTTT. Translating it yields CASSLTGGAWVNEKLFF. The full variable domain, its missing parts supplied by reference TRBV5-1 and TRBJ1-4, is KAGVTQTPRYLIKTRGQQVTLSCSPISGHRSVSWYQQTPGQGLQFLFEYFSETQRNKGNFPGRFSGRQFSNSRSEMNVSTLELGDSALYLCASSLTGGAWVNEKLFFGSGTQLSVL.